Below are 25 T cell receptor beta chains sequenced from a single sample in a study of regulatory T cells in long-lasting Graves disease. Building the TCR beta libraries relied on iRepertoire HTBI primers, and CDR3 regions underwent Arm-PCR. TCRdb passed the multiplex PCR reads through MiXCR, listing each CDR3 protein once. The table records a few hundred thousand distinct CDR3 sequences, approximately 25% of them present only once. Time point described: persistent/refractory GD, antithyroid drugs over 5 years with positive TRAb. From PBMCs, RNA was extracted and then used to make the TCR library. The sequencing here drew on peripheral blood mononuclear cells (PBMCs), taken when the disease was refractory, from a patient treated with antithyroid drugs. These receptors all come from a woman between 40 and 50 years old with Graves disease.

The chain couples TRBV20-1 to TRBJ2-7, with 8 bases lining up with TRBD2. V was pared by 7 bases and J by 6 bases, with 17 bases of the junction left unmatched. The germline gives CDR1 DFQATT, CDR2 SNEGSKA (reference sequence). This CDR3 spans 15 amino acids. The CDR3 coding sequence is TGCAGTGGAGAGGGGGGCGTAGCGGGATCGGGCGAGCAGTACTTC. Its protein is CSGEGGVAGSGEQYF.

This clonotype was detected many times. CDR3 nucleotide sequence: TGTGCCAGCAGCCGTAGACTGGGGAGCAATCAGCCCCAGCATTTT. Translation: CASSRRLGSNQPQHF. The chain carries TRBV28 and TRBJ1-5; no firm D call. The germline V gene encodes CDR1 MDHEN and CDR2 SYDVKM. This CDR3 has 15 residues. Trimming cost V 6 bases and J 1 base, with 13 bases left between them. Complete variable domain (other parts from reference TRBV28 and TRBJ1-5): DVKVTQSSRYLVKRTGEKVFLECVQDMDHENMFWYRQDPGLGLRLIYFSYDVKMKEKGDIPEGYSVSREKKERFSLILESASTNQTSMYLCASSRRLGSNQPQHFGDGTRLSIL.

The CDR3 DNA follows: TGTGCCAGCAGCTTAATCCTACAGGGGACTTTCCCGAACACTGAAGCTTTCTTT. Translated, it gives CASSLILQGTFPNTEAFF. The chain couples TRBV7-2 to TRBJ1-1, with 7 bases fitting TRBD1. The germline CDR1 and CDR2 sequences are SGHTA and FQGNSA. The V gene end was trimmed by 2 bases and the J gene end by 1 base; junction bases not matched to a gene: 13. The CDR3 loop spans 18 amino acids.

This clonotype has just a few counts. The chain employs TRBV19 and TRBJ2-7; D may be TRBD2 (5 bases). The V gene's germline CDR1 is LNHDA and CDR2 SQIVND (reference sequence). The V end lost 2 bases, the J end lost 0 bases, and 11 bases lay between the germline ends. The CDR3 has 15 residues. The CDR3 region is CASSIKAAVSYEQYF. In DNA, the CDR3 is TGTGCCAGTAGTATAAAGGCAGCGGTCTCCTACGAGCAGTACTTC. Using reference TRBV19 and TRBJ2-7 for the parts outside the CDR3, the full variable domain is DGGITQSPKYLFRKEGQNVTLSCEQNLNHDAMYWYRQDPGQGLRLIYYSQIVNDFQKGDIAEGYSVSREKKESFPLTVTSAQKNPTAFYLCASSIKAAVSYEQYFGPGTRLTVT.

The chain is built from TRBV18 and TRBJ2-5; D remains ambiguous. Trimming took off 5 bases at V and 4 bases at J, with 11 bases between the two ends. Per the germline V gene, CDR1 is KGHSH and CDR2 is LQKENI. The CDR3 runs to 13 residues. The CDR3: CASSKTKGETQYF. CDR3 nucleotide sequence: TGTGCCAGCTCAAAGACCAAGGGAGAGACCCAGTACTTC.

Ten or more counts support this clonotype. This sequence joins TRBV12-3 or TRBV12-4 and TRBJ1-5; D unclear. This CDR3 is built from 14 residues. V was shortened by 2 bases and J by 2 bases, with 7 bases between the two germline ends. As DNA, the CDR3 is TGTGCCAGCAGTTTAAAGGAGGGCAATCAGCCCCAGCATTTT. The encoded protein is CASSLKEGNQPQHF.

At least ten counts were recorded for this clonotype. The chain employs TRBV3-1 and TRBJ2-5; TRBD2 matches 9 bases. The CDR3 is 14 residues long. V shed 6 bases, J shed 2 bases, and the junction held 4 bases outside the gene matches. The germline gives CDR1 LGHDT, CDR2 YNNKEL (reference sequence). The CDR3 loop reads CASRRTSGQETQYF. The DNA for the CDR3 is TGTGCCAGCAGGCGAACTAGCGGGCAAGAGACCCAGTACTTC.

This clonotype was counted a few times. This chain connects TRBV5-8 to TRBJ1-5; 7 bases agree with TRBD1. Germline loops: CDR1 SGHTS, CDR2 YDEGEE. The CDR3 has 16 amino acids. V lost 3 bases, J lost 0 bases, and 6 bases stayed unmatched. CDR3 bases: TGTGCCAGCAGCTCCACAGGGGCATTTAGCAATCAGCCCCAGCATTTT. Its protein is CASSSTGAFSNQPQHF.

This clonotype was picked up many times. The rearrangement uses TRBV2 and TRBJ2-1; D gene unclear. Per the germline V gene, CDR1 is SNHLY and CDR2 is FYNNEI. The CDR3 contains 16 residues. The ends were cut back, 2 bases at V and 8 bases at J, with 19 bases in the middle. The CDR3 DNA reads TGTGCCAGCAGTGAACCACGGAATAAGTTTTTATATGAGCAGTTCTTC. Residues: CASSEPRNKFLYEQFF.

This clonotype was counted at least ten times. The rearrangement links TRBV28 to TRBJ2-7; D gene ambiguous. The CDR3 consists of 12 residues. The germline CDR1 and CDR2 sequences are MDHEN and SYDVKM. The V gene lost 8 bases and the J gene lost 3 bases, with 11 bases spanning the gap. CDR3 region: CASAGLSYEQYF. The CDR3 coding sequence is TGTGCCAGCGCAGGCCTCAGCTACGAGCAGTACTTC.

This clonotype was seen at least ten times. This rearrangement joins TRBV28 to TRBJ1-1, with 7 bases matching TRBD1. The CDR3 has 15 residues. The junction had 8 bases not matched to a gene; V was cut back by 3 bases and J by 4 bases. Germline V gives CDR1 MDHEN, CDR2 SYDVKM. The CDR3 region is CASSFITGDGTEAFF. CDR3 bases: TGTGCCAGCAGTTTTATCACAGGGGATGGCACTGAAGCTTTCTTT. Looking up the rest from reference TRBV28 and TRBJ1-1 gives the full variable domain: DVKVTQSSRYLVKRTGEKVFLECVQDMDHENMFWYRQDPGLGLRLIYFSYDVKMKEKGDIPEGYSVSREKKERFSLILESASTNQTSMYLCASSFITGDGTEAFFGQGTRLTVV.

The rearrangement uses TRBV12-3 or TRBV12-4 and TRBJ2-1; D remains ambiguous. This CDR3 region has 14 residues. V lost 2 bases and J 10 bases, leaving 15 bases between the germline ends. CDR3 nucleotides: TGTGCCAGCAGTTTATCGTACAGCCAAAGGGAGCAGTTCTTC. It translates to CASSLSYSQREQFF.

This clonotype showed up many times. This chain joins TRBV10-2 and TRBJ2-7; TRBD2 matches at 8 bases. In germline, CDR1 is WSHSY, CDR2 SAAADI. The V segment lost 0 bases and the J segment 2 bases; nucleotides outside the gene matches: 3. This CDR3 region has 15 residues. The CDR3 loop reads CASSESGLETYEQYF. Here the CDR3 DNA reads TGCGCCAGCAGTGAGTCGGGACTAGAGACCTACGAGCAGTACTTC.

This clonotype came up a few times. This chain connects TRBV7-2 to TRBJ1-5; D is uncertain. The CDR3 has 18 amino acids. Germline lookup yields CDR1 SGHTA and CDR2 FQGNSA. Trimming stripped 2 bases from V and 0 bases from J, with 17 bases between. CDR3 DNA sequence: TGTGCCAGCAGCTTAAACTTCGTTGGGTTGGATAGCAATCAGCCCCAGCATTTT. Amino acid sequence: CASSLNFVGLDSNQPQHF. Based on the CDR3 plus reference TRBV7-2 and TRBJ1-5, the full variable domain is GAGVSQSPSNKVTEKGKDVELRCDPISGHTALYWYRQSLGQGLEFLIYFQGNSAPDKSGLPSDRFSAERTGGSVSTLTIQRTQQEDSAVYLCASSLNFVGLDSNQPQHFGDGTRLSIL.

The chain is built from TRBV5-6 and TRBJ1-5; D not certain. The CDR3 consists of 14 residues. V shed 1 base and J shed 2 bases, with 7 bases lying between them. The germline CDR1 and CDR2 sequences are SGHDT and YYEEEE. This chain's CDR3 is CASSLIGGNQPQHF. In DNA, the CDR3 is TGTGCCAGCAGCTTGATAGGTGGCAATCAGCCCCAGCATTTT.

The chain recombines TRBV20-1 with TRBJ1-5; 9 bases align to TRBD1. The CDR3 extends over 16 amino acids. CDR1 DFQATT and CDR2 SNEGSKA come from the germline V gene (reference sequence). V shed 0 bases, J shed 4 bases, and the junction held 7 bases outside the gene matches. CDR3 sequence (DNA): TGCAGTGCTAGAGATAATACAGGGGGCTTGAATCAGCCCCAGCATTTT. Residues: CSARDNTGGLNQPQHF.

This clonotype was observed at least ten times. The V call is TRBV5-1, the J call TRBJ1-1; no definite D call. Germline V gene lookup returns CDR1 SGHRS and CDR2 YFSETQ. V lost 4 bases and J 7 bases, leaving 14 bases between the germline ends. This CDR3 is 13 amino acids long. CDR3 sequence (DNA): TGCGCCAGCAGCGATGGGGAAAGTGATGAAGCTTTCTTT. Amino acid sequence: CASSDGESDEAFF.

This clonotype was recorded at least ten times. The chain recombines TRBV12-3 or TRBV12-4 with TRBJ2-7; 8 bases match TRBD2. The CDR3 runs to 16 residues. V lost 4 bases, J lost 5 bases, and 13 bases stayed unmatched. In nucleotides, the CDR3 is TGTGCCAGCAGTTCCCGGATAGCGGGAAGGCTTAACGAGCAGTACTTC. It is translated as CASSSRIAGRLNEQYF.

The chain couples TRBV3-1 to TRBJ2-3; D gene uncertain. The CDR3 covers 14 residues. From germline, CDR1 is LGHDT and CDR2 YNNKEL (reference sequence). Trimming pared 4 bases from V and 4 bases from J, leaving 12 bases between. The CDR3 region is CASSPLGISDTQYF. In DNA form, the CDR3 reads TGTGCCAGCAGCCCATTGGGGATCTCAGATACGCAGTATTTT.

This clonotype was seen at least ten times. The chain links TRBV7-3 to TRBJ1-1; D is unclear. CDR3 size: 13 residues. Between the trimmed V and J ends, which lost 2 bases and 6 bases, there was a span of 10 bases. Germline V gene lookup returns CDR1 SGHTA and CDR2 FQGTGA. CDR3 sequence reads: CASSLLGAAEAFF. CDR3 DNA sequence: TGTGCCAGCAGCTTACTTGGAGCCGCTGAAGCTTTCTTT.

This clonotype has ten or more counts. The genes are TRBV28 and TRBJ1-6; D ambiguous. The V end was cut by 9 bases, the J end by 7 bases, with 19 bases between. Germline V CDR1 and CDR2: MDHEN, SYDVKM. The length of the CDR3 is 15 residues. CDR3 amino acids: CASTGRPTGNSPLHF. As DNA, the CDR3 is TGTGCCAGTACTGGCAGACCCACCGGGAATTCACCCCTCCACTTT.

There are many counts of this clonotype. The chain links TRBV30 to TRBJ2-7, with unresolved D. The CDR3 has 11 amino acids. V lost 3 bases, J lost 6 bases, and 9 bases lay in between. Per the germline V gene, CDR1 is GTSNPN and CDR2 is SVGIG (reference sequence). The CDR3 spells CAWRASGEQYF. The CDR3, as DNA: TGTGCCTGGAGGGCCTCTGGCGAGCAGTACTTC.

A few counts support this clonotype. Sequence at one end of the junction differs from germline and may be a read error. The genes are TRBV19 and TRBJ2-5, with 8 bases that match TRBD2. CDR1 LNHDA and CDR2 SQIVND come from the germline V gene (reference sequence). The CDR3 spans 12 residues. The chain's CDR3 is CASSPPGGIPFF. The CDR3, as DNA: TGTGCCAGTAGCCCCCCGGGGGGGATACCTTTCTTC. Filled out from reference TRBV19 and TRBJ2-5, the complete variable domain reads DGGITQSPKYLFRKEGQNVTLSCEQNLNHDAMYWYRQDPGQGLRLIYYSQIVNDFQKGDIAEGYSVSREKKESFPLTVTSAQKNPTAFYLCASSPPGGIPFFGPGTRLLVL.

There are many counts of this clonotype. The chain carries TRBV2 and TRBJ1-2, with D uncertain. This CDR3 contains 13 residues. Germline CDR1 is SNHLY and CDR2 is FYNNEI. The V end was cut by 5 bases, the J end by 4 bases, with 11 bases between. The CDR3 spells CASSPNGPYGYTF. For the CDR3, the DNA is TGTGCCAGCAGTCCTAATGGGCCCTATGGCTACACCTTC.

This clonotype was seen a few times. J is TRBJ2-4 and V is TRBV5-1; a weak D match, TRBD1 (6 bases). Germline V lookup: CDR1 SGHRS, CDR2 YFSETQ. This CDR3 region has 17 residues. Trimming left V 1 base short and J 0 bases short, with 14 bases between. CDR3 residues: CASSLRTETLAKNIQYF. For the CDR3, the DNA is TGCGCCAGCAGCTTGAGGACAGAGACTCTAGCCAAAAACATTCAGTACTTC.